The 4 T cell receptor beta chains below all came from one sample that was sequenced in a study of shared clonotypes between healthy human individuals (TCRdb year 2020). Library method: the immunoSEQ multiplex PCR assay. Here the immuneACCESS table is served through TCRdb, limited to in-frame sequences with V and J called. Missing clones are a known gap in these copies; in checked studies unresolved V genes cover under half, and the rest lacks a known reason. Recorded for this sample are roughly 2 million clones; over 85% of them occurred a single time. The ten largest clones capture approximately 0.13% of the sample. The sample was naive CD4+ T cells sorted from blood. The cell subset or site tag for this specimen amounts to: CD45RA+ positively selected. The source is a man between 18 and 35 years old in good health.

The rearrangement joins TRBV5-4 to TRBJ2-2; TRBD1 is a possible D gene (6 bases). Germline loops: CDR1 SGHNT, CDR2 YYREEE (reference sequence). This CDR3 comprises 16 residues. Between the trimmed V and J ends, which lost 0 bases and 0 bases, there was a span of 9 bases. The CDR3 DNA is TGTGCCAGCAGCTTGGATCCAGGGGCGAACACCGGGGAGCTGTTTTTT. Its translation is CASSLDPGANTGELFF.

The V and J genes are TRBV19 and TRBJ1-5; TRBD1 aligns across 7 bases. The CDR3 spans 16 residues. Trimming at V came to 8 bases and at J to 0 bases, leaving 10 bases not matched to a gene. Germline lookup yields CDR1 LNHDA and CDR2 SQIVND (reference sequence). CDR3 residues: CASGQVGGISNQPQHF. The CDR3 region has the DNA TGTGCCAGTGGACAGGTCGGTGGAATTAGCAATCAGCCCCAGCATTTT.

The J gene is TRBJ2-7, the V gene TRBV6-5; 10 bases agree with TRBD2. This CDR3 has 14 residues. The V segment lost 6 bases and the J segment 1 base; nucleotides outside the gene matches: 3. The germline CDR1 and CDR2 sequences are MNHEY and SVGAGI. DNA for the CDR3: TGTGCCAGCAGGGCTAGCGGGAGATCCTACGAGCAGTACTTC. Translated, it gives CASRASGRSYEQYF.

Regarding this clone: Within the sample, other DNA sequences also encode this same CDR3. The chain couples TRBV10-3 to TRBJ2-1, with 8 bases matching TRBD1. CDR1 is ENHRY, CDR2 SYGVKD, per germline. With 3 bases clipped from V and 7 bases from J, the junction kept 8 bases outside the gene matches. There are 15 residues in the CDR3. The CDR3 region is CAISDRQGARNEQFF. In DNA, the CDR3 is TGTGCCATCAGTGATAGGCAGGGGGCACGAAATGAGCAGTTCTTC.